These T cell receptor beta chains were read from a single sample in a study of response to subunit inactivated influenza vaccine. MiXCR was run by TCRdb on the RT-PCR reads, yielding one entry per CDR3 protein. The repertoire holds about 800,000 distinct CDR3 sequences, with 21% as singletons. This sample comprised PBMCs from blood, obtained around 5 days after vaccination. The receptors originated from a man aged 50-59 years who received an inactivated influenza vaccine. Both conserved end residues are part of each CDR3. A D gene is named only where the DNA matches it firmly. Rows may omit the clone size; those that give it use once, few, many or a size class.

V,J,D,size,length,DNA,CDR3
TRBV5-1,TRBJ2-2,.,many,14,TGCGCCAGCAGCTTGGGCCCATCCACCGGGGAGCTGTTTTTT,CASSLGPSTGELFF
TRBV4-2,TRBJ2-5,.,few,17,TGTGCCAGCAGCCAAGATCCGTTAGGTTGGGCAGAGGAGACCCAGTACTTC,CASSQDPLGWAEETQYF
TRBV11-2,TRBJ1-4,.,.,15,TGTGCCAGCAGCTGGCGGGACATCTGGAGGGAAAAACTGTTTTTT,CASSWRDIWREKLFF
TRBV4-2,TRBJ1-2,TRBD1,few,18,TGTGCCAGCAGCCAAGGCCCCTTGGACAGGTTGGATTTCTATGGCTACACCTTC,CASSQGPLDRLDFYGYTF
TRBV7-8,TRBJ2-1,TRBD2,.,14,TGTGCCAGCAGCGCCCTAGCGGGAGGCGATGAGCAGTTCTTC,CASSALAGGDEQFF
TRBV7-8,TRBJ2-3,.,few,15,TGTGCCAGCAGCTTAAGCACCTTCGACACAGATACGCAGTATTTT,CASSLSTFDTDTQYF
TRBV28,TRBJ2-5,.,many,12,TGTGCCACCGCGGGAAACCAAGAGACCCAGTACTTC,CATAGNQETQYF
TRBV7-2,TRBJ2-1,TRBD2,many,15,TGTGCCAGCACCCACGTAGCGGGGACCTTCAATGAGCAGTTCTTC,CASTHVAGTFNEQFF
TRBV5-1,TRBJ1-4,.,.,15,TGCGCCAGCAGCACCCAGAGTACAACTAATGAAAAACTGTTTTTT,CASSTQSTTNEKLFF
TRBV28,TRBJ2-7,.,few,15,TGTGCCAGCAGTTTACAGGGCGCAGGGGTCTACGAGCAGTACTTC,CASSLQGAGVYEQYF
TRBV15,TRBJ1-5,.,few,14,TGTGCCACCAGCAGAGGTGGGGGAAATCAGCCCCAGCATTTT,CATSRGGGNQPQHF
TRBV12-3/TRBV12-4,TRBJ2-2,.,.,14,TGTGCCAGCAAAAGGACAGCGAACACCGGGGAGCTGTTTTTT,CASKRTANTGELFF
TRBV15,TRBJ2-1,TRBD1,.,14,TGTGCCACCAGCAGTCAGACAGGGAAGAATGAGCAGTTCTTC,CATSSQTGKNEQFF
TRBV12-3/TRBV12-4,TRBJ1-4,.,few,17,TGTGCCAGCAGTGATAAAGGGTGGGAGGAAACTAATGAAAAACTGTTTTTT,CASSDKGWEETNEKLFF
TRBV29-1,TRBJ2-1,TRBD1,.,14,TGCAGCGTTCGCTCGCCCCGGGACAGCTATGAGCAGTTCTTC,CSVRSPRDSYEQFF
TRBV15,TRBJ2-1,TRBD2,.,19,TGTGCCACCAGCAGAGACGACTGGACTAGCGGGGATATAATGAATGAGCAGTTCTTC,CATSRDDWTSGDIMNEQFF
TRBV7-6,TRBJ2-5,TRBD2,few,15,TGTGCCAGCAGCTTGGAGACGGGGGGGCCTGAGACCCAGTACTTC,CASSLETGGPETQYF
TRBV6-5,TRBJ2-2,TRBD2,many,18,TGTGCCAGCAGTTACGAGGCGCTAGCGGGGTCGAACACCGGGGAGCTGTTTTTT,CASSYEALAGSNTGELFF
TRBV9,TRBJ2-3,TRBD2,few,15,TGTGCCAGCAGGAAGACTAGCGGGAGCGCAGATACGCAGTATTTT,CASRKTSGSADTQYF
TRBV20-1,TRBJ2-1,.,many,11,TGCAGTGTAAGAACGGGGAATGAGCAGTTCTTC,CSVRTGNEQFF
TRBV7-6,TRBJ2-2,.,few,16,TGTGCCAGCAGCCCTCCTTCGAGTCGGGGCACCGGGGAGCTGTTTTTT,CASSPPSSRGTGELFF
TRBV5-6,TRBJ2-3,.,.,16,TGTGCCAGCAGCTTGGCGGACGGGACCCGCACAGATACGCAGTATTTT,CASSLADGTRTDTQYF